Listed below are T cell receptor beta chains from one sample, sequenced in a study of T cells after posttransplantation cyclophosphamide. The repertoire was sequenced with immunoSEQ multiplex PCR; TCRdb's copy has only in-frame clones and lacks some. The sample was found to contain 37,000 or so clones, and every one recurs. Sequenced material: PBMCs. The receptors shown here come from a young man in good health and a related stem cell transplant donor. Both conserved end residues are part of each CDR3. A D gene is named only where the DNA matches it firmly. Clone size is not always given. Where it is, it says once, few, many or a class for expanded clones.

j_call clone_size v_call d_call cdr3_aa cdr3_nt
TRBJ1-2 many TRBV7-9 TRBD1 CASSLGDRVNYGYTF TGTGCCAGCAGCTTAGGAGACAGGGTGAACTATGGCTACACCTTC
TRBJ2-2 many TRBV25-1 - CASSGDYGQGGTGELFF TGTGCCAGCAGTGGGGATTACGGGCAGGGCGGCACCGGGGAGCTGTTTTTT
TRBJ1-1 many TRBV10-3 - CAIRGRVEKNTEAFF TGTGCCATCAGAGGAAGGGTGGAAAAGAACACTGAAGCTTTCTTT
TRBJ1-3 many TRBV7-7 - CARWASTGNTIYF TGTGCTCGTTGGGCGTCTACTGGAAACACCATATATTTT
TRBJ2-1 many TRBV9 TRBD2 CASSLGLAGGDENNEQFF TGTGCCAGCAGCCTGGGACTAGCGGGGGGGGATGAAAACAATGAGCAGTTCTTC
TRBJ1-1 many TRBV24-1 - CATSDDHGPRRQEAFF TGTGCCACCAGTGATGACCATGGGCCCCGAAGGCAAGAAGCTTTCTTT
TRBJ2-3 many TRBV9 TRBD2 CASSVSSGNTDTQYF TGTGCCAGCAGCGTATCTAGCGGAAACACAGATACGCAGTATTTT
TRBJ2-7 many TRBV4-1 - CASSQVIGRGVYEQYF TGCGCCAGCAGCCAAGTAATCGGCAGGGGTGTATACGAGCAGTACTTC
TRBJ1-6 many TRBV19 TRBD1 CATMKGAGSPLHF TGTGCCACCATGAAGGGGGCCGGTTCACCCCTCCACTTT
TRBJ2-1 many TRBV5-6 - CASSFKGLSYNEQFF TGTGCCAGCAGCTTTAAGGGCCTCTCCTACAATGAGCAGTTCTTC
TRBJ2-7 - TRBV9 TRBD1 CASSVGPGTGYYEQYF TGTGCCAGCAGCGTAGGTCCGGGGACAGGGTACTACGAGCAGTACTTC
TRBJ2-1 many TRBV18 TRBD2 CASSLAGADEQFF TGTGCCAGCTCATTAGCGGGGGCGGATGAGCAGTTCTTC
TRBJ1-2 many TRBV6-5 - CASSLDSYGYTF TGTGCCAGCAGTCTGGACAGCTATGGCTACACCTTC
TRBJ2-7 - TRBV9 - CASSSGVSAGANIYEQYF TGTGCCAGCAGCTCCGGGGTCTCGGCGGGGGCCAATATCTACGAGCAGTACTTC
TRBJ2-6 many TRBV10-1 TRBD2 CASSGGGSGANVLTF TGCGCCAGCAGTGGGGGGGGGTCCGGGGCCAACGTCCTGACTTTC
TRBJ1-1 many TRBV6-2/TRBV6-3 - CASSYQGRDRMNTEAFF TGTGCCAGCAGTTACCAGGGAAGAGATCGAATGAACACTGAAGCTTTCTTT
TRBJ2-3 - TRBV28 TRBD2 CASSFWRGADTQYF TGTGCCAGCAGTTTTTGGCGGGGGGCAGATACGCAGTATTTT
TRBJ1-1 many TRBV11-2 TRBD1 CASSLTGANTEAFF TGTGCCAGCAGCTTAACAGGGGCGAACACTGAAGCTTTCTTT
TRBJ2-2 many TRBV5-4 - CASRETGTPNTGELFF TGTGCCAGCAGAGAAACCGGGACACCAAACACCGGGGAGCTGTTTTTT
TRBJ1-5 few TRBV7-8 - CASSLVRSSGMGQPQHF TGTGCCAGCAGCTTAGTAAGGTCATCAGGGATGGGTCAGCCCCAGCATTTT
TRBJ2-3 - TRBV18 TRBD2 CASSPLIAGGNTDTQYF TGTGCCAGCTCACCCCTAATAGCGGGGGGGAACACAGATACGCAGTATTTT
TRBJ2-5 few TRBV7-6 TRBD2 CASSLDGTSGALETQYF TGTGCCAGCAGCTTAGACGGGACTAGCGGAGCATTAGAGACCCAGTACTTC
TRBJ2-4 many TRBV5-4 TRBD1 CASSATGESKNIQYF TGTGCCAGCAGCGCGACAGGGGAGTCCAAAAACATTCAGTACTTC
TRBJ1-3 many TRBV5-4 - CASSLAPLGNTIYF TGTGCCAGCAGCTTGGCCCCGTTGGGAAACACCATATATTTT
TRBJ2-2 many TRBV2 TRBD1 CASSPRQGAMGYTGELFF TGTGCCAGCAGTCCAAGACAGGGGGCCATGGGGTACACCGGGGAGCTGTTTTTT
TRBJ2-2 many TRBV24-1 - CATSPGHRDTGELFF TGTGCCACCAGCCCGGGCCACAGGGATACCGGGGAGCTGTTTTTT
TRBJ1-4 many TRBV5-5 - CASSTRDGTNEKLFF TGTGCCAGCAGCACCCGGGACGGGACAAATGAAAAACTGTTTTTT
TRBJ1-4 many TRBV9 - CASSVATGYNEKLFF TGTGCCAGCAGCGTAGCTACAGGGTACAATGAAAAACTGTTTTTT
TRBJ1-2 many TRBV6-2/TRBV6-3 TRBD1 CASSPDRADGYTF TGTGCCAGCAGTCCCGACAGGGCGGATGGCTACACCTTC
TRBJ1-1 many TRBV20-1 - CSAGGETEAFF TGCAGTGCCGGCGGAGAGACTGAAGCTTTCTTT
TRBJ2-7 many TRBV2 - CASSATPYEQYF TGTGCCAGCAGTGCTACTCCCTACGAGCAGTACTTC
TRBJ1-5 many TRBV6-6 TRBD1 CASRQTDRGSNQPQHF TGTGCCAGCAGACAGACCGACAGGGGAAGCAATCAGCCCCAGCATTTT
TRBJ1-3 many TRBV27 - CASSFSRPSGNTIYF TGTGCCAGCAGTTTCTCCAGGCCTTCTGGAAACACCATATATTTT
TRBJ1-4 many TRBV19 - CASSIPLGATNEKLFF TGTGCCAGTAGTATCCCCCTAGGCGCAACTAATGAAAAACTGTTTTTT
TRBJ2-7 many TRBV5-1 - CASSLDVGASYEQYF TGCGCCAGCAGCTTGGACGTGGGGGCCTCCTACGAGCAGTACTTC
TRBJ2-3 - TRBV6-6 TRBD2 CASIRGGTDTQYF TGTGCCAGCATACGGGGGGGCACAGATACGCAGTATTTT
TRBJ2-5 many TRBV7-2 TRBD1 CASSSGQGRVTQYF TGTGCCAGCAGTTCAGGACAGGGGAGGGTGACCCAGTACTTC
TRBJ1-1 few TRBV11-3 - CASSLDSRVNTEAFF TGTGCCAGCAGCTTAGATAGCAGGGTGAATACTGAAGCTTTCTTT
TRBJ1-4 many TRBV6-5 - CASSLRGGGNEKLFF TGTGCCAGCAGTTTAAGGGGGGGAGGGAATGAAAAACTGTTTTTT
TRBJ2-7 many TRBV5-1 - CASSPSGASYEQYF TGCGCCAGCAGCCCCTCTGGGGCGTCCTACGAGCAGTACTTC
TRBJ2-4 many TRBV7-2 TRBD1 CASSLGGQVIQYF TGTGCCAGCAGCTTAGGGGGACAGGTCATTCAGTACTTC
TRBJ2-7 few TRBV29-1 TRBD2 CSVVLLAGGEQYF TGCAGCGTTGTCCTTCTAGCGGGGGGAGAGCAGTACTTC
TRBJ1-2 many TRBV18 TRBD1 CASSPGQGDYGYTF TGTGCCAGCTCCCCGGGACAGGGGGATTATGGCTACACCTTC
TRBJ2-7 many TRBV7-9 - CASSQSAEPAYEQYF TGTGCCAGCAGCCAATCCGCCGAGCCCGCCTACGAGCAGTACTTC
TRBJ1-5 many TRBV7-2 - CASSLGPLQPQHF TGTGCCAGCAGCTTAGGGCCTCTTCAGCCCCAGCATTTT
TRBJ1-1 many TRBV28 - CASTYAGVNTEAFF TGTGCCAGCACCTATGCCGGGGTGAACACTGAAGCTTTCTTT